The following is a TCR beta chain sequence with its context. Its specificity is unknown. CDR3 size: 16 residues. Looked up from germline, CDR1 is SGHRS and CDR2 is YFSETQ. The germline V and J ends were trimmed by 1 base and 0 bases, with 13 bases remaining between them. This entry comes from a study of T cell responses to AZD1222 COVID-19 vaccine. The study's findings and limits: Donors were largely white British and mainly female; clonal diversity was possibly underestimated. The reported proportion of spike-specific TCRs targeting unmutated variant regions was nearly half.

Some clones are missing from TCRdb's copy, which holds only in-frame ones; the method was immunoSEQ multiplex PCR. The sample gives about 130,000 clones, approximately 85% of which show up once; 4.4% is in the top ten. This chain connects TRBV5-1 to TRBJ2-5; D might be TRBD1 (6 bases). Specimen: peripheral blood, collected 28 days after the second AZD1222 dose. The receptor was derived from an adult who received the AZD1222 COVID-19 vaccine. The CDR3 nucleotides are TGCGCCAGCAGCTTGATGGGTGGACAGTACCAAGAGACCCAGTACTTC. Its translation: CASSLMGGQYQETQYF.